Listed here are 32 T cell receptor beta chains from one sample, sequenced in a study of shared clonotypes between healthy human individuals. Produced via immunoSEQ multiplex PCR; TCRdb's table is partial and in-frame only. The sample holds hundreds of thousands of clones, roughly 77% seen once. The source material was PBMCs. All receptors come from a woman in her forties in good health. Some clones in this sample may be carry-over from other donors' samples.

J is TRBJ1-3 and V is TRBV30; D uncertain. This CDR3 region has 13 residues. CDR1 and CDR2 from the germline V gene are GTSNPN and SVGIG (reference sequence). V was cut by 3 bases and J by 1 base, with 7 bases left in between. The CDR3 DNA sequence: TGTGCCTGGAGAAAGAGATCTGGAAACACCATATATTTT. It translates to CAWRKRSGNTIYF.

In this sample, this clone turned up once. The chain recombines TRBV29-1 with TRBJ2-1, with 8 bases that match TRBD1. The CDR3 is 11 residues long. The germline V gene has CDR1 SQVTM and CDR2 ANQGSEA. Trimming at V came to 3 bases and at J to 15 bases, leaving 7 bases not matched to a gene. CDR3 residues: CSVDSRGLGFF. In nucleotides, the CDR3 is TGCAGCGTTGATAGCAGGGGGCTGGGGTTCTTC.

This clone was observed a handful of times. The V and J genes are TRBV10-3 and TRBJ2-7; D call uncertain. This CDR3 spans 11 amino acids. The germline CDR1 and CDR2 sequences are ENHRY and SYGVKD. Between the trimmed V and J ends, which lost 4 bases and 5 bases, there was a span of 6 bases. CDR3: CAISAGDEQYF. The CDR3 DNA reads as TGTGCCATCAGTGCAGGTGACGAGCAGTACTTC.

This sequence joins TRBV11-2 and TRBJ2-1, with D tentatively TRBD2 (5 bases). V was pared by 3 bases and J by 8 bases, with 11 bases between. The CDR3 totals 13 residues. The germline V gene encodes CDR1 SGHAT and CDR2 FQNNGV. DNA of the CDR3: TGTGCCAGCAGCTTTGGGAGCGTCCATGAGCAGTTCTTC. This encodes CASSFGSVHEQFF. The full variable domain, its missing parts supplied by reference TRBV11-2 and TRBJ2-1, is EAGVAQSPRYKIIEKRQSVAFWCNPISGHATLYWYQQILGQGPKLLIQFQNNGVVDDSQLPKDRFSAERLKGVDSTLKIQPAKLEDSAVYLCASSFGSVHEQFFGPGTRLTVL.

The chain employs TRBV11-2 and TRBJ2-5; TRBD1 matches at 8 bases. This CDR3 is 15 amino acids long. J was trimmed by 2 bases and V by 2 bases; bases with no gene match: 4. CDR1 is SGHAT, CDR2 FQNNGV, per germline. The CDR3 DNA reads TGTGCCAGCAGCTTAAATTACAGGGGGCAAGAGACCCAGTACTTC. Amino acids: CASSLNYRGQETQYF. Full variable domain (missing parts from reference TRBV11-2 and TRBJ2-5): EAGVAQSPRYKIIEKRQSVAFWCNPISGHATLYWYQQILGQGPKLLIQFQNNGVVDDSQLPKDRFSAERLKGVDSTLKIQPAKLEDSAVYLCASSLNYRGQETQYFGPGTRLLVL.

The chain employs TRBV7-6 and TRBJ2-5, with 8 bases matching TRBD2. Near its end, the DNA agrees better with TRBJ2-7, so the J call may be wrong. Germline V CDR1 and CDR2: SGHVS, FNYEAQ. The CDR3 covers 14 residues. The CDR3 nucleotides are TGTGCCAGCAGCCGAGCGGGGGAATACTACGAGCAGTACTTC. The encoded protein is CASSRAGEYYEQYF.

The chain couples TRBV11-2 to TRBJ1-6; no clear D gene. The CDR3 runs to 15 residues. CDR1 SGHAT and CDR2 FQNNGV come from the germline V gene. With 2 bases removed from V and 2 bases from J, the gap between germline ends came to 7 bases. The chain's CDR3 is CASSLMGTYNSPLHF. CDR3 bases: TGTGCCAGCAGCTTAATGGGGACCTATAATTCACCCCTCCACTTT.

The rearrangement uses TRBV5-1 and TRBJ1-5; a possible D gene is TRBD1 (6 bases). The CDR3 extends over 14 amino acids. The V gene lost 0 bases and the J gene lost 6 bases, with 10 bases spanning the gap. Germline V gene sequence: CDR1 SGHRS, CDR2 YFSETQ. CDR3 in DNA: TGCGCCAGCAGCTTGGGGACAGAGGGTCAGCCCCAGCATTTT. Translation gives CASSLGTEGQPQHF.

This chain joins TRBV11-2 and TRBJ1-5; D is perhaps TRBD1 (5 bases). V lost 1 base and J lost 7, with 14 bases in between. The CDR3 spans 15 residues. In germline, CDR1 is SGHAT, CDR2 FQNNGV. The CDR3 bases are TGTGCCAGCAGCTTAGTGGGGGGGGTAGGGCAGCCCCAGCATTTT. It yields the protein CASSLVGGVGQPQHF.

This chain joins TRBV4-1 and TRBJ2-7; TRBD2 might be the D (6 bases). The CDR3 is 13 residues long. V was shortened by 4 bases and J by 9 bases, with 16 bases between the two germline ends. Per germline, CDR1 MGHRA and CDR2 YSYEKL. CDR3 protein: CASSPLGLLRQYF. The DNA for the CDR3 is TGCGCCAGCAGCCCCCTTGGACTACTCAGGCAGTACTTC.

The chain carries TRBV5-4 and TRBJ2-7, with D possibly being TRBD1 or TRBD2 (6 bases each). Germline V gene sequence: CDR1 SGHNT, CDR2 YYREEE (reference sequence). Trimming removed 0 bases from V and 4 bases from J, with 14 bases in between. This CDR3 has 15 amino acids. CDR3 nucleotide sequence: TGTGCCAGCAGCTTGGGAAGGGGGGCTGGGTACGAGCAGTACTTC. It codes for CASSLGRGAGYEQYF.

This chain connects TRBV4-1 to TRBJ2-5, with 7 positions matching TRBD1. The CDR3 is made up of 14 amino acids. Germline loops: CDR1 MGHRA, CDR2 YSYEKL. V gave up 3 bases and J gave up 5 bases; unmatched junction bases: 6. The CDR3 sequence: CASSQTGMRETQYF. CDR3 sequence (DNA): TGCGCCAGCAGCCAGACAGGGATGCGGGAGACCCAGTACTTC.

There are a few counts of this clone. The rearrangement links TRBV19 to TRBJ1-3; D gene unclear. CDR3 length: 12 amino acids. Germline CDR1 and CDR2: LNHDA and SQIVND (reference sequence). Trimming shortened V by 9 bases and J by 2 bases, and 8 bases separated the two germline ends. The CDR3 nucleotides are TGTGCCAGCACTGTGGCTGGAAACACCATATATTTT. Amino acid sequence: CASTVAGNTIYF.

This chain connects TRBV5-4 to TRBJ1-1; D is perhaps TRBD1 (5 bases). The germline V gene encodes CDR1 SGHNT and CDR2 YYREEE (reference sequence). The CDR3 runs 14 residues. V was cut by 3 bases and J by 4 bases, with 13 bases left in between. CDR3 protein: CASSSGNGGTEAFF. For the CDR3, the DNA is TGTGCCAGCAGCTCGGGTAATGGGGGCACTGAAGCTTTCTTT.

In its sample, this clone was seen a few times. This chain connects TRBV7-9 to TRBJ2-1; TRBD2 matches 9 bases. Germline lookup yields CDR1 SEHNR and CDR2 FQNEAQ (reference sequence). V trimming: 1 base; J trimming: 15 bases; junction bases outside the gene matches: 10. CDR3 size: 14 residues. The CDR3 loop is CASSLGGLASVLFF. The DNA of the CDR3 is TGTGCCAGCAGCTTAGGAGGACTAGCGTCCGTACTGTTCTTC. Full variable domain (missing parts from reference TRBV7-9 and TRBJ2-1): DTGVSQNPRHKITKRGQNVTFRCDPISEHNRLYWYRQTLGQGPEFLTYFQNEAQLEKSRLLSDRFSAERPKGSFSTLEIQRTEQGDSAMYLCASSLGGLASVLFFGPGTRLTVL.

The sample holds one count of this clone. This chain connects TRBV7-2 to TRBJ2-7; 10 bases agree with TRBD2. V trimming: 3 bases; J trimming: 2 bases; junction bases outside the gene matches: 4. Germline V gives CDR1 SGHTA, CDR2 FQGNSA. The CDR3 sequence is 15 residues long. In nucleotides, the CDR3 is TGTGCCAGCAGCTTCCTAGCGGGAGTTGCCTACGAGCAGTACTTC. Translating gives CASSFLAGVAYEQYF.

As to this clone: The junction differs from germline at one of its ends, possibly a read error. The rearrangement links TRBV7-7 to TRBJ2-1; the match to TRBD2 covers 11 bases. The CDR3 consists of 15 residues. Germline values: CDR1 SSHAT, CDR2 FNYEAQ (reference sequence). For the CDR3, the DNA is TGTGCTAGCAGCTTAGTAGCGGGAGGGCGCAATGAGCAGTTCTTC. This translates into CASSLVAGGRNEQFF.

This clone was found a few times. The chain carries TRBV18 and TRBJ1-3; D gene uncertain. The V end lost 3 bases, the J end lost 0 bases, and 9 bases lay between the germline ends. Germline CDR1 reads KGHSH; CDR2 reads LQKENI. The CDR3 runs to 15 residues. The CDR3 reads CASSPAQLSGNTIYF. The CDR3 DNA sequence: TGTGCCAGCTCACCGGCACAGCTCTCTGGAAACACCATATATTTT. The full variable domain, its missing parts supplied by reference TRBV18 and TRBJ1-3, is NAGVMQNPRHLVRRRGQEARLRCSPMKGHSHVYWYRQLPEEGLKFMVYLQKENIIDESGMPKERFSAEFPKEGPSILRIQQVVRGDSAAYFCASSPAQLSGNTIYFGEGSWLTVV.

The chain carries TRBV29-1 and TRBJ1-2, with D perhaps matching TRBD1 (5 bases). This CDR3 has 12 residues. Trimming stripped 6 bases from V and 4 bases from J, with 12 bases between. Germline values: CDR1 SQVTM, CDR2 ANQGSEA. The CDR3 sequence is CSVGTFGYGYTF. The CDR3 DNA follows: TGCAGCGTAGGGACCTTCGGCTATGGCTACACCTTC.

The chain is built from TRBV19 and TRBJ2-7; 8 nucleotides line up with TRBD1. The junction had 1 base not matched to a gene; V was cut back by 6 bases and J by 0 bases. Germline CDR1 LNHDA, CDR2 SQIVND (reference sequence). The CDR3 covers 13 residues. This CDR3 reads CASRGQASYEQYF. The CDR3, as DNA: TGTGCCAGTAGGGGACAGGCCTCCTACGAGCAGTACTTC.

The chain is built from TRBV4-1 and TRBJ2-3, with 12 bases aligning to TRBD2. CDR3 length: 20 amino acids. Germline V gives CDR1 MGHRA, CDR2 YSYEKL. Losses at the gene ends were 4 bases for V and 2 bases for J; bases not matched to a gene: 16. The DNA for the CDR3 is TGCGCCAGCAGCCCAGAACGACTAGCGGGAGTCCAACCTAACACAGATACGCAGTATTTT. Amino acids: CASSPERLAGVQPNTDTQYF.

This chain links TRBV7-2 with TRBJ2-6; D call uncertain. CDR3 size: 17 residues. Trimming pared 1 base from V and 2 bases from J, leaving 12 bases between. CDR1 and CDR2 (germline): SGHTA, FQGNSA. This CDR3 is CASSLDVAAAGANVLTF. The CDR3 DNA reads as TGTGCCAGCAGCTTAGATGTTGCGGCGGCTGGGGCCAACGTCCTGACTTTC.

This clone was detected only a few times. CDR3 coding DNA: TGCGCCAGCAGCTTGCAGGGGGCGGTTCAGGCAGCTTTCTTT. Its translation: CASSLQGAVQAAFF. This chain connects TRBV5-1 to TRBJ1-1, with TRBD1 matching 8 bases. Germline V CDR1 and CDR2: SGHRS, YFSETQ. The CDR3 contains 14 residues. With 1 base clipped from V and 10 bases from J, the junction kept 9 bases outside the gene matches.

The V call is TRBV9, the J call TRBJ1-2; D gene ambiguous. Trimming removed 0 bases from V and 7 bases from J, with 10 bases in between. The CDR3 contains 13 residues. Germline V CDR1 and CDR2: SGDLS, YYNGEE. The CDR3 reads CASSVDLYGGYTF. CDR3 DNA sequence: TGTGCCAGCAGCGTAGATCTTTACGGTGGCTACACCTTC.

This clone was detected once. This sequence joins TRBV30 and TRBJ2-7; TRBD1 matches 7 bases. The CDR3 sequence is 14 residues long. V dropped 3 bases and J dropped 0; count of bases not matched to a gene: 5. Germline loops: CDR1 GTSNPN, CDR2 SVGIG (reference sequence). The CDR3 region is CAWRQTGNSYEQYF. The CDR3, as DNA: TGTGCCTGGAGACAGACAGGGAACTCCTACGAGCAGTACTTC.

This clone was observed at least ten times. Other DNA sequences in the same sample also yield this CDR3. The chain recombines TRBV6-6 with TRBJ2-6; no definite D call. The germline V gene encodes CDR1 MNHNY and CDR2 SVGAGI (reference sequence). V was trimmed by 2 bases and J by 4 bases, leaving 9 bases between them. The CDR3 runs 15 residues. This CDR3 reads CASSYTSAGANVLTF. CDR3 in DNA: TGTGCCAGCAGTTACACAAGTGCCGGGGCCAACGTCCTGACTTTC.

V and J are TRBV28 and TRBJ2-7; 8 nucleotides agree with TRBD2. Germline loops: CDR1 MDHEN, CDR2 SYDVKM. Germline trimming cut 6 bases from V and 7 bases from J; bases unmatched to any gene: 8. CDR3 length equals 13 residues. This CDR3 is CASRPPGGWEQYF. DNA of the CDR3: TGTGCCAGCAGACCCCCGGGGGGGTGGGAGCAGTACTTC.

V usage is TRBV10-2 and J usage is TRBJ1-5; unclear D gene. The CDR3 runs 17 residues. The V gene's germline CDR1 is WSHSY and CDR2 SAAADI. V lost 0 bases to trimming and J lost 0 bases, with 12 bases between them. Here the CDR3 reads CASSESWQIYSNQPQHF. Here the CDR3 DNA reads TGCGCCAGCAGTGAGTCATGGCAGATCTATAGCAATCAGCCCCAGCATTTT.

The rearrangement links TRBV7-9 to TRBJ2-7, with D possibly being TRBD2 (7 bases). Germline-derived CDR1 and CDR2 are SEHNR and FQNEAQ (reference sequence). Trimming stripped 11 bases from V and 3 bases from J, with 29 bases between. The CDR3 has 17 residues. CDR3 loop: CALGAPYGGRRVYEQYF. The CDR3 nucleotides read TGTGCCCTCGGGGCCCCATACGGGGGGCGCAGGGTCTACGAGCAGTACTTC.

V is TRBV28 and J is TRBJ1-4; TRBD1 agrees at 7 bases. CDR1 and CDR2 from the germline V gene are MDHEN and SYDVKM. After removal of 5 bases from V and 7 bases from J, the junction contained 10 bases not matched to a gene. This CDR3 region has 15 residues. CDR3 loop: CASSQPTTGVEKLFF. DNA for the CDR3: TGTGCCAGCAGTCAACCTACTACAGGGGTTGAAAAACTGTTTTTT.

Only a few counts were recorded for this clone. The rearrangement uses TRBV27 and TRBJ2-7; D is possibly TRBD1 (6 bases). The CDR3 extends over 15 amino acids. The germline V and J ends were trimmed by 1 base and 2 bases, with 12 bases remaining between them. From germline, CDR1 is MNHEY and CDR2 SMNVEV (reference sequence). CDR3 sequence (DNA): TGTGCCAGCAGTTTATGGGGGACAATCGCCTACGAGCAGTACTTC. Translating it yields CASSLWGTIAYEQYF.

This clone was counted between two and nine times. The V and J genes are TRBV5-4 and TRBJ1-2; a weak D match, TRBD1 (5 bases). CDR3 length equals 16 residues. Germline V gene lookup returns CDR1 SGHNT and CDR2 YYREEE (reference sequence). Trimming cost V 0 bases and J 0 bases, with 12 bases left between them. The DNA of the CDR3 is TGTGCCAGCAGCTTGGCGCAGGGCTTCACTAACTATGGCTACACCTTC. Its translation: CASSLAQGFTNYGYTF.